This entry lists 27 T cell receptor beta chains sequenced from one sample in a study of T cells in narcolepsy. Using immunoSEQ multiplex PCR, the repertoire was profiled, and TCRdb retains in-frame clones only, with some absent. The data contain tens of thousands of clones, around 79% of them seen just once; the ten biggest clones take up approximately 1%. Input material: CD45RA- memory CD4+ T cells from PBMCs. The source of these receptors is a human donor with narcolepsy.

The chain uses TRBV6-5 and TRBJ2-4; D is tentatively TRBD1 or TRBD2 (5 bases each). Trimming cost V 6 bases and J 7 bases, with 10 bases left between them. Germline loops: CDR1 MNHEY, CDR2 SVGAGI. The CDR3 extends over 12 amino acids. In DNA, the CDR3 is TGTGCCAGCAGCCCTGGGACCAACATTCAGTACTTC. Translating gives CASSPGTNIQYF.

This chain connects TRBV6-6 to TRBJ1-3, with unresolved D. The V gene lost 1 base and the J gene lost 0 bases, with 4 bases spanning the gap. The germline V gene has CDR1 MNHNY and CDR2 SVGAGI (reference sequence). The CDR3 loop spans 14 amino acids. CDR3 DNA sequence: TGTGCCAGCAGTTACTTACGCTCTGGAAACACCATATATTTT. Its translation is CASSYLRSGNTIYF.

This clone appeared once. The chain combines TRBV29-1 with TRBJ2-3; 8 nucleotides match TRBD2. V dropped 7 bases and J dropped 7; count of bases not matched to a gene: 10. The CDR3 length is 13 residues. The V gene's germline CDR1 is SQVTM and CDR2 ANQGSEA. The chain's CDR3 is CSASGGPAYTQYF. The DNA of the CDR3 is TGCAGCGCTTCGGGAGGGCCTGCCTATACGCAGTATTTT.

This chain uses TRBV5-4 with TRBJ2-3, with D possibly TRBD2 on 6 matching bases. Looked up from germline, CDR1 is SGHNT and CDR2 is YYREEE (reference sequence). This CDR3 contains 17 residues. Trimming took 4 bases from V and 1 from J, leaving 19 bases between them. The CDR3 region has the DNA TGTGCCAGCAGCCAGGGCGGGGCTAGGGGACGCACAGATACGCAGTATTTT. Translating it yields CASSQGGARGRTDTQYF.

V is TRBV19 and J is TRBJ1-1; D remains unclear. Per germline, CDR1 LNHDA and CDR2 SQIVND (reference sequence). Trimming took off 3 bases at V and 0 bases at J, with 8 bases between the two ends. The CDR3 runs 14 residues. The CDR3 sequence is CASSIGILNTEAFF. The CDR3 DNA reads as TGTGCCAGTAGTATCGGGATTTTGAACACTGAAGCTTTCTTT.

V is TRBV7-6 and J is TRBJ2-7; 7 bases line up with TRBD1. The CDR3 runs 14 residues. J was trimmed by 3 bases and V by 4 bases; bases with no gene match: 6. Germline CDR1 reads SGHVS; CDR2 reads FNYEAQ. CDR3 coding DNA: TGTGCCAGCAGCTCAGCCGGGACAGTCTACGAGCAGTACTTC. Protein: CASSSAGTVYEQYF.

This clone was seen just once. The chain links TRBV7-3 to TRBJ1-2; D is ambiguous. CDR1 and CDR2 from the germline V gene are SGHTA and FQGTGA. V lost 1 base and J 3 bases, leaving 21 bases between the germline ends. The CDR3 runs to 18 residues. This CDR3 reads CASSLSVGNPHDDYGYTF. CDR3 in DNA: TGTGCCAGCAGCTTAAGTGTTGGGAACCCTCACGACGACTATGGCTACACCTTC.

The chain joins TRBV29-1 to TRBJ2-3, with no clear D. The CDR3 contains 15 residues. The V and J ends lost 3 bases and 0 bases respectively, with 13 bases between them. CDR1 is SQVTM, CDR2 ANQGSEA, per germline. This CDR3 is CSVDLADYSTDTQYF. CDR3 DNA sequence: TGCAGCGTTGATTTAGCAGATTATAGCACAGATACGCAGTATTTT.

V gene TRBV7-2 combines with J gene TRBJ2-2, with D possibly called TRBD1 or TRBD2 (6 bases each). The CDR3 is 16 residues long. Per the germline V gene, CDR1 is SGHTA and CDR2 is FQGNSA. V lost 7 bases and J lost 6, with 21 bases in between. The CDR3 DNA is TGTGCCAGCATCAGGGGTTTTAACGGGAGCCCCGGGGAGCTGTTTTTT. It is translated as CASIRGFNGSPGELFF. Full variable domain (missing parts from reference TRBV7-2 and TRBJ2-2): GAGVSQSPSNKVTEKGKDVELRCDPISGHTALYWYRQSLGQGLEFLIYFQGNSAPDKSGLPSDRFSAERTGGSVSTLTIQRTQQEDSAVYLCASIRGFNGSPGELFFGEGSRLTVL.

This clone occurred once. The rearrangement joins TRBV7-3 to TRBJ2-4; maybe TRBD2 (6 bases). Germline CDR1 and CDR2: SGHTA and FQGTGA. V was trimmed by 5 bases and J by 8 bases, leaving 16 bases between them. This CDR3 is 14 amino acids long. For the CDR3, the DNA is TGTGCCAGCAGCCCCCATGGAGGGTTTGACATTCAGTACTTC. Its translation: CASSPHGGFDIQYF.

CDR3 sequence: CAISGLAGGNTGELFF. CDR3 nucleotides: TGTGCCATCAGTGGGCTAGCGGGAGGGAACACCGGGGAGCTGTTTTTT. This chain uses TRBV10-3 with TRBJ2-2, with 11 bases aligning to TRBD2. V lost 4 bases and J lost 1; bases outside the gene matches: 2. This CDR3 has 16 amino acids. The V gene's germline CDR1 is ENHRY and CDR2 SYGVKD.

The CDR3 nucleotides read TGCGCCAGCAGCGGGGGGACAGGGGCCTACGAGCAGTACTTC. This gives the protein CASSGGTGAYEQYF. The J gene is TRBJ2-7, the V gene TRBV5-1, with 10 bases matching TRBD1. V was pared by 4 bases and J by 2 bases, with 3 bases of the junction left unmatched. This CDR3 spans 14 amino acids. Germline V gene sequence: CDR1 SGHRS, CDR2 YFSETQ.

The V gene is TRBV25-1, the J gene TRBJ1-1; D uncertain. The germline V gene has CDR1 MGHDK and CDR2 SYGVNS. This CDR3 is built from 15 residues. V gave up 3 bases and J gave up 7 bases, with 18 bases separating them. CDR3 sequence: CASSELGREYYEAFF. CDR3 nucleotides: TGTGCCAGCAGTGAGTTGGGGAGGGAGTACTATGAAGCTTTCTTT.

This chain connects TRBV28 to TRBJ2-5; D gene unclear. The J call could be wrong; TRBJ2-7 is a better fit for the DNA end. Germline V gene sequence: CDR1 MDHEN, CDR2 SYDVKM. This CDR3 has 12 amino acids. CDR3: CASSLTGYEQYF. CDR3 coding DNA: TGTGCCAGCAGTTTAACCGGCTACGAGCAGTACTTC.

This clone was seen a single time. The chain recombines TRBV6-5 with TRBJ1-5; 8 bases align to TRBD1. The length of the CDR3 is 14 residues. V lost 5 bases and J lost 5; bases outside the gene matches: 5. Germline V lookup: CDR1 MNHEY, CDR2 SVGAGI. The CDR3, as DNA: TGTGCCAGCAGTGGAGGGACAGGTTATCAGCCCCAGCATTTT. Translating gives CASSGGTGYQPQHF.

This CDR3 is CASSPGQAQIAKNIQYF. CDR3 bases: TGTGCCAGCAGCCCGGGGCAGGCCCAAATAGCCAAAAACATTCAGTACTTC. The chain recombines TRBV7-9 with TRBJ2-4; D is possibly TRBD1 or TRBD2 (5 bases each). The CDR3 runs to 17 residues. V was cut by 5 bases and J by 0 bases, with 17 bases left in between. The germline CDR1 and CDR2 sequences are SEHNR and FQNEAQ (reference sequence).

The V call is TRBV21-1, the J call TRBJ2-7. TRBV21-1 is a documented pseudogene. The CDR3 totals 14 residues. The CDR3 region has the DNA TGTGCCAGCAGCATTAAGGGATCCTCCTACGAGCAGTACTTC. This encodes CASSIKGSSYEQYF.

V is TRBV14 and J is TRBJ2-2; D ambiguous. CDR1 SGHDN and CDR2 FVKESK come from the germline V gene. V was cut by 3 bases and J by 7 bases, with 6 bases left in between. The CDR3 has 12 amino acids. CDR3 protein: CASSHASGELFF. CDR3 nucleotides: TGTGCCAGCAGCCATGCCAGCGGGGAGCTGTTTTTT.

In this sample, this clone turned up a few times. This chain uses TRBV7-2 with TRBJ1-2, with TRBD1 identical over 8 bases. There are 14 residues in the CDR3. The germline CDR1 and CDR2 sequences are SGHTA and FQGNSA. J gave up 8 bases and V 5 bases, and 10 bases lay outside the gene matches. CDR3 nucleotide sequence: TGTGCCAGCAGCCGCCGGCAGGGGGCAGTCGGCTACACCTTC. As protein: CASSRRQGAVGYTF.

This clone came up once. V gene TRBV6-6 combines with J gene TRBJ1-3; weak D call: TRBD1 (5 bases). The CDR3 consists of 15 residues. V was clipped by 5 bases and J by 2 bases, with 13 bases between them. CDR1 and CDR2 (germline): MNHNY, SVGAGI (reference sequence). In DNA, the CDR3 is TGTGCCAGCAGTCAACAGGCTAGCGCTGGAAACACCATATATTTT. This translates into CASSQQASAGNTIYF.

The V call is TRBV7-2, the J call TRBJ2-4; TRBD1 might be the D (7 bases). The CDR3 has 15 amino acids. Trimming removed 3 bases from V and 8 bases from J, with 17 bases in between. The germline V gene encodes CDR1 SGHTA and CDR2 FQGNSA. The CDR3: CASSFTKGGGDIQYF. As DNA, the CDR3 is TGTGCCAGCAGCTTTACGAAAGGGGGCGGGGACATTCAGTACTTC.

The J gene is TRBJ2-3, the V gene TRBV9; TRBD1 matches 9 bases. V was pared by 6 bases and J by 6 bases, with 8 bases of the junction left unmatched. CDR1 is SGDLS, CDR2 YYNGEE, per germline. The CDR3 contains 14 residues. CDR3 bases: TGTGCCAGCACATCTGGACAGGGGTTCGATACGCAGTATTTT. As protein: CASTSGQGFDTQYF.

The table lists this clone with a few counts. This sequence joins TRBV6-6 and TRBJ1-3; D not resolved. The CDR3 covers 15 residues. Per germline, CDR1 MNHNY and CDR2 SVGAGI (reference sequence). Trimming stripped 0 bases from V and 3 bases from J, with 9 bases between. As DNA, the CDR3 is TGTGCCAGCAGTTACTCAGAGGGTGGTGGAAACACCATATATTTT. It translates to CASSYSEGGGNTIYF.

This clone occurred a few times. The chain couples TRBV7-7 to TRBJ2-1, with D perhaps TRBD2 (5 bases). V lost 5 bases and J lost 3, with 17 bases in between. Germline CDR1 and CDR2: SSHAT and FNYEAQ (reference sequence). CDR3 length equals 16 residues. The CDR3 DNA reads TGTGCCAGCAGCGCGGGCCGTACGATAAACTACAATGAGCAGTTCTTC. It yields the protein CASSAGRTINYNEQFF.

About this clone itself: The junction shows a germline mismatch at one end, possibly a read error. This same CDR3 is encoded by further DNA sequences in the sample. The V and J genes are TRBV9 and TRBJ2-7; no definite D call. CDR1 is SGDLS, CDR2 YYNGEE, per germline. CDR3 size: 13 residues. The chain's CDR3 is CASSLSPDGEQYF. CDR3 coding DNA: TGCGCCAGCAGCCTCTCTCCCGACGGCGAGCAGTACTTC.

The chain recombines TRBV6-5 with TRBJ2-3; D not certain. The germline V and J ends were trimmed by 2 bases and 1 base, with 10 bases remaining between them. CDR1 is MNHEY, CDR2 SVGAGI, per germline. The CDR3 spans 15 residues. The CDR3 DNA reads TGTGCCAGCAGTTACGTCCCAGCTGGCACAGATACGCAGTATTTT. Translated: CASSYVPAGTDTQYF.

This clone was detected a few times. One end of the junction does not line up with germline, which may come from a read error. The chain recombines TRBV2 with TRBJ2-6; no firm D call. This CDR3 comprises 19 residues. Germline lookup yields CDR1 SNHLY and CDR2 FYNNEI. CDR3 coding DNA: TGTGCCAGCAGTGTGTATCATTACCGATACAAAGGTCGGGCCAACGTCCTGACCTTC. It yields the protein CASSVYHYRYKGRANVLTF.